This TCR beta chain was recovered during a study of PD-1 blockade in mismatch repair-deficient tumors. The protocol was immunoSEQ multiplex PCR, while the TCRdb copy is restricted to in-frame clones and leaves out a portion. The table shows tens of thousands of clones, with about four fifths occurring only once. With 2 bases clipped from V and 4 bases from J, the junction kept 3 bases outside the gene matches. The length of the CDR3 is 15 residues. Germline V CDR1 and CDR2: MGHRA, YSYEKL. This clonotype was obtained from an adult with mismatch repair-deficient cancer. The sample was PBMCs, taken before pembrolizumab treatment. The V gene is TRBV4-1, the J gene TRBJ2-5; 11 bases line up with TRBD2. CDR3 sequence reads: CASSQLAGGGETQYF. The CDR3 DNA follows: TGCGCCAGCAGCCAACTAGCGGGAGGTGGAGAGACCCAGTACTTC.